This TCR beta chain was recorded in a study of shared T cell receptors in the human thymus. The sample holds one count of this clone. The table came from immunoSEQ multiplex PCR; TCRdb's copy has only in-frame clones and leaves some out. The data show some 700,000 clones, approximately 83% seen once. Trimming cost V 2 bases and J 3 bases, with 20 bases left between them. This CDR3 region has 17 residues. Germline CDR1 and CDR2: MDHEN and SYDVKM. The same sample was also used in a study of human thymus T cells. Turning to that study: Thymic resections from corrective heart surgery supplied the tissue. Thymic and blood repertoires seemed to show skewed V and J gene use. Unrelated individuals had highly overlapping thymic repertoires, as reported in related research.

This chain connects TRBV28 to TRBJ2-7; the D gene is possibly TRBD2 (6 bases). The receptor comes from a girl less than two years old with a congenital heart defect. Input material: thymocytes. The CDR3 loop reads CASSLIGGAGTDYEQYF. The CDR3 DNA reads TGTGCCAGCAGTTTAATCGGAGGCGCCGGGACTGACTACGAGCAGTACTTC.